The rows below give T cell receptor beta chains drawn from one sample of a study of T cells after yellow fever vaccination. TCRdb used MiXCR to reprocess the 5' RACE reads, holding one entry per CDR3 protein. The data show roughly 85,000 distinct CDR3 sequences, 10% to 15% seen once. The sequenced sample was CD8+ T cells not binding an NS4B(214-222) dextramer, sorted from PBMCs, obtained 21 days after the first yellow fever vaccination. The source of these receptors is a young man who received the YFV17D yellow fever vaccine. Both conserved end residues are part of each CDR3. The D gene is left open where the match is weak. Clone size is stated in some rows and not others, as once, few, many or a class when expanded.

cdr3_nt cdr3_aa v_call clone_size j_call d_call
TGTGCCAGCAGCCCCCATGTGGGGGGCGCGGATGGCTACACCTTC CASSPHVGGADGYTF TRBV7-3 - TRBJ1-2 -
TGTGCCAGCAGCTTGAACAGTGGCTACGAGCAGTACTTC CASSLNSGYEQYF TRBV7-2 few TRBJ2-7 -
TGTGCCAGCAGGGAGGAAGGCTACACCTTC CASREEGYTF TRBV6-6 - TRBJ1-2 -
TGTGCCAGCAGAGGACAGGCCTGGACGGAGACCCAGTACTTC CASRGQAWTETQYF TRBV6-2/TRBV6-3 - TRBJ2-5 TRBD1
TGTGCCAGCAGTTTTGGGCAGGAGAATCAGCCCCAGCATTTT CASSFGQENQPQHF TRBV27 - TRBJ1-5 -
TGTGCCAGCAGCTCCGGACAGGGCATAGATACGCAGTATTTT CASSSGQGIDTQYF TRBV5-6 - TRBJ2-3 TRBD1
TGTGCCAGCAGCATGACAGGGAACTCCTACAATGAGCAGTTCTTC CASSMTGNSYNEQFF TRBV7-6 - TRBJ2-1 TRBD1
TGTGCCAGTAGTATCGGCAGGGCGGGCTACACCTTC CASSIGRAGYTF TRBV19 - TRBJ1-2 -
TGTGCCAGCAGCACCGGGACTAGCGGGCCATTTGGGGATACGCAGTATTTT CASSTGTSGPFGDTQYF TRBV7-3 few TRBJ2-3 TRBD2
TGTGCCAGCAGTTTAGGGGAACCCGGGACAGGGTTTGAAGAGACCCAGTACTTC CASSLGEPGTGFEETQYF TRBV27 - TRBJ2-5 TRBD1
TGTGCCAGCAGCGATCCGTCGGGGACAGCGAACACCGGGGAGCTGTTTTTT CASSDPSGTANTGELFF TRBV7-3 - TRBJ2-2 TRBD1
TGTGCCAGCAGCCATGCCCGCTCCTACAATGAGCAGTTCTTC CASSHARSYNEQFF TRBV3-1 few TRBJ2-1 -
TGCAGCCCCCAGGAGGTATTAGAGGAGACCCAGTACTTC CSPQEVLEETQYF TRBV29-1 few TRBJ2-5 -
TGTGCCAGCAGTTACCCCGGGGGGGTTCTTGAAAAACTGTTTTTT CASSYPGGVLEKLFF TRBV6-5 - TRBJ1-4 -
TGTGCCAGCACTACCGGGAGGTATGGCTACACCTTC CASTTGRYGYTF TRBV12-3/TRBV12-4 few TRBJ1-2 -
TGTGCCAGCAGCCAACTGACCAACCAGGGGCGCCAAGAGACCCAGTACTTC CASSQLTNQGRQETQYF TRBV4-2 few TRBJ2-5 -
TGTGCCAGCAGCTTAGAGGGCAGGGGGAGCACAGATACGCAGTATTTT CASSLEGRGSTDTQYF TRBV11-2 few TRBJ2-3 TRBD1
TGTGCCAGCAGTTTAGGTACATCTGGCGACGAGCAGTACTTC CASSLGTSGDEQYF TRBV12-3/TRBV12-4 few TRBJ2-7 -
TGTGCCAGCAGTTTATCTAGCGGGACTTACAATGAGCAGTTCTTC CASSLSSGTYNEQFF TRBV12-3/TRBV12-4 many TRBJ2-1 TRBD2
TGTGCCAGCAGCTTGGAATTAGGGACTAACTATGGCTACACCTTC CASSLELGTNYGYTF TRBV5-5 - TRBJ1-2 -
TGTGCCAGCAGCTTAGGAGCGGGGGGCTCTGGGGCCAACGTCCTGACTTTC CASSLGAGGSGANVLTF TRBV7-6 few TRBJ2-6 TRBD2